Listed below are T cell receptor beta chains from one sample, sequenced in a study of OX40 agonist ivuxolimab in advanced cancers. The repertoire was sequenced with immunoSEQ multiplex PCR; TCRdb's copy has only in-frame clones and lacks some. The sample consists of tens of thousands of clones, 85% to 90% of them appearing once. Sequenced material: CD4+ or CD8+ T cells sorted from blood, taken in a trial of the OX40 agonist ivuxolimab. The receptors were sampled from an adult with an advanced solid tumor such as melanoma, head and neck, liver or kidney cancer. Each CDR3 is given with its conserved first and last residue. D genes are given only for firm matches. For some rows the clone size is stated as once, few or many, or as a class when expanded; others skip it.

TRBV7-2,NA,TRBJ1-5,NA,TGTGCCAGCAGCCTATTTGGATATGGTCAGCCCCAGCATTTT,CASSLFGYGQPQHF
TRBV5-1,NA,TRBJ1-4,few,TGCGCCAGCAGCTTGGGGTATGGGCCAGGGACTAATGAAAAACTGTTTTTT,CASSLGYGPGTNEKLFF
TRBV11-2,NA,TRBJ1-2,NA,TGTGCCAGCAGCTTAGGTCCAGCCTTCTATGGCTACACCTTC,CASSLGPAFYGYTF
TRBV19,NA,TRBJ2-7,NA,TGTGCCAGTACTCACAGGGTGACGAAAACCTACGAGCAGTACTTC,CASTHRVTKTYEQYF
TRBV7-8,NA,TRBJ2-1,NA,TGTGCCAGCAGCTTAGGAAACGGGATTTACAATGAGCAGTTCTTC,CASSLGNGIYNEQFF
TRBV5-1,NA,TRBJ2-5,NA,TGCGCCAGCAGCTTGAACAGGGGACTACGGGCAGAGACCCAGTACTTC,CASSLNRGLRAETQYF
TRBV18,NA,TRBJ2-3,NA,TGTGCCAGCTCATCGACCCAAGGGGTGGGGACAGATACGCAGTATTTT,CASSSTQGVGTDTQYF
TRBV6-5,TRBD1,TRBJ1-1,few,TGTGCCAGCAGTTACTGGGGGACAGCCGACACTGAAGCTTTCTTT,CASSYWGTADTEAFF
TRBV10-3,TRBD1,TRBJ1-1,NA,TGTGCCATCAGTGAGGACAGGGGTTACACTGAAGCTTTCTTT,CAISEDRGYTEAFF
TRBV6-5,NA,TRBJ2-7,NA,TGTGCCAGCAGTTACTCAAGCGGGCCGGAAACCTACGAGCAGTACTTC,CASSYSSGPETYEQYF
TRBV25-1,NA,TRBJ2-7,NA,TGTGCCAGCAGTGGAATTTTCTATCCGGAGGAGCAGTACTTC,CASSGIFYPEEQYF
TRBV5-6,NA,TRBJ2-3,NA,TGTGCCAGCAGCGCACAGTCAGATACGCAGTATTTT,CASSAQSDTQYF
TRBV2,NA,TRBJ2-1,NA,TGTGCCAGCAGGGGACAGGGAATACAAGCGGGAGGGTCCTACAATGAGCAGTTCTTC,CASRGQGIQAGGSYNEQFF
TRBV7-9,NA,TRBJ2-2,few,TGTGCCAGCAGCCCAATACCGGGGCTCGTCTTT,CASSPIPGLVF
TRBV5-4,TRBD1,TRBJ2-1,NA,TGTGCCAGCAGCTTGGCGGGGACAGGGTACAATGAGCAGTTCTTC,CASSLAGTGYNEQFF
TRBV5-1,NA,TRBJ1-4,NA,TGCGCCAGCAGCTTGGCTGTGGGGACTAGCGAAAAACTGTTTTTT,CASSLAVGTSEKLFF
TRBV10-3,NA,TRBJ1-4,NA,TGTGCCATCAGTCGGGGGGGAGATGAAAAACTGTTTTTT,CAISRGGDEKLFF
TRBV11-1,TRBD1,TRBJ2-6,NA,TGTGCCAGCAGCTTGAGGGGACAGGGACTATCCTCTGGGGCCAACGTCCTGACTTTC,CASSLRGQGLSSGANVLTF
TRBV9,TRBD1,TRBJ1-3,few,TGTGCCAGCAGCGTTTCGGGACAGGGGAGTGGAAACACCATATATTTT,CASSVSGQGSGNTIYF
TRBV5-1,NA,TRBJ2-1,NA,TGCGCCAGCAGCTTGGGTGTGGGGGCCGGCAATGAGCAGTTCTTC,CASSLGVGAGNEQFF
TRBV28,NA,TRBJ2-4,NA,TGTGCCAGCAGTTCCTTAGGGGCCAAAAACATTCAGTACTTC,CASSSLGAKNIQYF
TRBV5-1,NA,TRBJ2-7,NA,TGCGCCAGCAGCTTGGAGGGACTCTACAACGAGCAGTACTTC,CASSLEGLYNEQYF
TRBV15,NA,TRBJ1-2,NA,TGTGCCACCAGCAGAGATCTAGGGGATGGCTACACCTTC,CATSRDLGDGYTF
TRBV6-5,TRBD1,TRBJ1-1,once,TGTGCCAGCACGCCTCCCCAGGGGGCCACTGAAGCTTTCTTT,CASTPPQGATEAFF
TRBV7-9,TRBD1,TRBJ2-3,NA,TGTGCCAGCAGCACTGGACAGGGTGGGGCAGATACGCAGTATTTT,CASSTGQGGADTQYF
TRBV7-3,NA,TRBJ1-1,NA,TGTGCCAGCAGCTTAACAGGACACCCGAACACTGAAGCTTTCTTT,CASSLTGHPNTEAFF
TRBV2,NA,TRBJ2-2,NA,TGTGCCAGCAGGGACACTTTCTACGGGGAGCTGTTTTTT,CASRDTFYGELFF
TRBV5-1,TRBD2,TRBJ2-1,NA,TGCGCCAGCAGCGGAGTAGGGCTAGCGGGGGGCTCCTACAATGAGCAGTTCTTC,CASSGVGLAGGSYNEQFF
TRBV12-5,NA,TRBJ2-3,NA,TGTGCTAGTGGTCGAGGCACAGATACGCAGTATTTT,CASGRGTDTQYF
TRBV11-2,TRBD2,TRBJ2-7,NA,TGTGCCAGCAGCGGGTATAGCGGGCCAAGCTCCTACGAGCAGTACTTC,CASSGYSGPSSYEQYF
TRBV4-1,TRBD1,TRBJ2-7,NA,TGCGCCAGCAGCCTTTTAGGGACAGGAATTTACGAGCAGTACTTC,CASSLLGTGIYEQYF
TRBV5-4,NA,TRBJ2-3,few,TGTGCCAGCAGCTTGGACCTGGGGACAGATACGCAGTATTTT,CASSLDLGTDTQYF
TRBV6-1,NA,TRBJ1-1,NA,TGTGCCAGCAGTGACGGGCCTTTTGATACTGAAGCTTTCTTT,CASSDGPFDTEAFF
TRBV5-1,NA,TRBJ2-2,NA,TGCGCCAGCAAAGGGTCCGGGGAGCTGTTTTTT,CASKGSGELFF
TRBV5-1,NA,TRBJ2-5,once,TGCGCCAGCAGCTTTGGGGTACAAGAGACCCAGTACTTC,CASSFGVQETQYF
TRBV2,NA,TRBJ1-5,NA,TGTGCCAGCAGTGAGGGCAATCAGCCCCAGCATTTT,CASSEGNQPQHF
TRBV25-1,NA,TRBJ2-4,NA,TGTGCCAGCAGTGAATGGGGTGGGTCCGGGTCCAAAAACATTCAGTACTTC,CASSEWGGSGSKNIQYF
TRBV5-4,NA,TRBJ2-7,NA,TGTGCCAGCAGCTTGGTTGGAGGGGGCTACGAGCAGTACTTC,CASSLVGGGYEQYF
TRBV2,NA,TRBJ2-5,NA,TGTGCCAGCCGGGGGCAGGTCCAAGAGACCCAGTACTTC,CASRGQVQETQYF
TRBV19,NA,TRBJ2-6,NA,TGTGCCAGTAGTCGACAGCCAGCCTCTGGGGCCAACGTCCTGACTTTC,CASSRQPASGANVLTF
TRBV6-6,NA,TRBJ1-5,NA,TGTGCCAGCAGTAGGGGGGGATACCATCAGCCCCAGCATTTT,CASSRGGYHQPQHF
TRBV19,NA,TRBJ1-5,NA,TGTGCCAGTACCCCGGCTTTGGGCAGCCATCAGCCCCAGCATTTT,CASTPALGSHQPQHF
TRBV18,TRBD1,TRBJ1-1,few,TGTGCCAGCTCACCAAACAGGGGGCAAACTGAAGCTTTCTTT,CASSPNRGQTEAFF
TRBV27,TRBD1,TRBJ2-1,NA,TGTGCCAGCAGTACCAACAGGGGGATTTACAATGAGCAGTTCTTC,CASSTNRGIYNEQFF
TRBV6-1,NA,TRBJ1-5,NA,TGTGCCAGCAGTGAAGAACCAACCAATCAGCCCCAGCATTTT,CASSEEPTNQPQHF
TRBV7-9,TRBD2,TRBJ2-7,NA,TGTGCCAGCAGCTCGGGATTAGCGGGAGTGACCTACGAGCAGTACTTC,CASSSGLAGVTYEQYF
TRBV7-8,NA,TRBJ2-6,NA,TGTGCCAGCAGCTTACGGCGGGGCCTCTCTGGGGCCAACGTCCTGACTTTC,CASSLRRGLSGANVLTF
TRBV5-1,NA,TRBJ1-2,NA,TGCGCCAGCAGCTTGGGTGGTACAGGTACCTTTAACTATGGCTACACCTTC,CASSLGGTGTFNYGYTF
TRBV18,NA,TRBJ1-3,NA,TGTGCCAGCTCACCACCGATGGGACCCCTCTCTGGAAACACCATATATTTT,CASSPPMGPLSGNTIYF
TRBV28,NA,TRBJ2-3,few,TGTGCCAGCAGTCCCAGGGGGGGTTACACAGATACGCAGTATTTT,CASSPRGGYTDTQYF
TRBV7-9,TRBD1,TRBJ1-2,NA,TGTGCCAGCAGCTTGGGACAGAATAACTATGGCTACACCTTC,CASSLGQNNYGYTF
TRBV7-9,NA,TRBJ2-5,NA,TGTGCCAGCAGCTTGGCTGGGACCCAAGAGACCCAGTACTTC,CASSLAGTQETQYF
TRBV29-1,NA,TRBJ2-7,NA,TGCAGCGTGTTGGGTTCCTACGAGCAGTACTTC,CSVLGSYEQYF
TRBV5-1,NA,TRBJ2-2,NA,TGCGCCAGCAGCCCCTGGGGAAAAACGAACACCGGGGAGCTGTTTTTT,CASSPWGKTNTGELFF
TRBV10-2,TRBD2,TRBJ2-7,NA,TGCGCCAGCAGTGGACCGGGCGGGGGAGCCTACGAGCAGTACTTC,CASSGPGGGAYEQYF
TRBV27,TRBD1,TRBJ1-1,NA,TGTGCCAGCAGTTTATCCCGACAGGGATTGAACACTGAAGCTTTCTTT,CASSLSRQGLNTEAFF
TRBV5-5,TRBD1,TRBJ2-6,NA,TGTGCCAGCAGCTGGACAGGCTCTGGGGCCAACGTCCTGACTTTC,CASSWTGSGANVLTF
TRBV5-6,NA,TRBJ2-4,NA,TGTGCCAGCGGCCTAGGACAAGGAGGAGGGTACATTCAGTACTTC,CASGLGQGGGYIQYF
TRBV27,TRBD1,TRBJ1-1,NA,TGTGCCAGCAGACCGACAGGGGACAATAAGAACACTGAAGCTTTCTTT,CASRPTGDNKNTEAFF